The present T cell receptor beta chain was sequenced within a study of cytomegalovirus exposure and HLA in healthy donors. The study's findings and limits: A later analysis found most CMV-associated TCR beta chains apparently HLA-restricted. Reports showed the classifier diagnosing cytomegalovirus status with high specificity and sensitivity. Association of fewer than 20,000 TCR beta sequences with HLA alleles was found at 0.05 false discovery rate in a later analysis. In vitro work confirmed that three CMV-associated chains recognize CMV antigens.

The PCR employed 60 Vbeta primers together with 13 Jbeta primers. Sequenced by immunoSEQ multiplex PCR; TCRdb stores in-frame clones only, minus some. The sample comprises roughly 290,000 clones, roughly 80% of which are singletons, and over 0.3% rests with the top ten. A word on this clone: Its target is unknown.

What was sequenced was PBMCs. The source is a girl aged 2-10 years in good health and CMV-seronegative.

CDR3 loop: CASRDSGTGDLYGYTF. CDR3 coding DNA: TGTGCCAGCAGGGACTCCGGGACAGGGGATCTCTATGGCTACACCTTC. This chain uses TRBV5-4 with TRBJ1-2; TRBD1 aligns across 10 bases. V was pared by 5 bases and J by 4 bases, with 11 bases of the junction left unmatched. The CDR3 is 16 residues long. Germline CDR1 and CDR2: SGHNT and YYREEE (reference sequence).